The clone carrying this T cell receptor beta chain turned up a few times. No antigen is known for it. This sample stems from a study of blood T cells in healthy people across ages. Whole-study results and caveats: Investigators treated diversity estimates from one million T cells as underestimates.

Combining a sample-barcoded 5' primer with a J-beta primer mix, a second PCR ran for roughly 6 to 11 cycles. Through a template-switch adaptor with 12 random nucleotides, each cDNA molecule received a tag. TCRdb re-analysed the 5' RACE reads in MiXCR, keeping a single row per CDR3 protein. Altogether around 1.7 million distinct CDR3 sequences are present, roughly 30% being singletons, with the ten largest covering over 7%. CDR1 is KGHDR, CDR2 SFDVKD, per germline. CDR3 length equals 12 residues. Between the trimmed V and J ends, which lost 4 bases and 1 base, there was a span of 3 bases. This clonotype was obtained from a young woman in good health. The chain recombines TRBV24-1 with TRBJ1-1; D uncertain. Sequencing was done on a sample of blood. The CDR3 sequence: CATSDRNTEAFF. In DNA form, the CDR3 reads TGTGCCACCAGTGACCGGAACACTGAAGCTTTCTTT.